The 27 T cell receptor beta chains below come from one sample, sequenced in a study of blood T cell repertoires in COVID-19 (dated by TCRdb to 2020 to 2022). Library creation used the immunoSEQ multiplex PCR assay. TCRdb carries this immuneACCESS record with in-frame sequences only. Its versions omit some clonotypes, under half of them owing to an unresolved V gene in the studies checked, with the rest unexplained. The sample table holds about 190,000 clones, of which approximately 79% were seen once. Approximately 4.7% of the sample goes to the ten largest clones. Specimen: PBMCs or T cells enriched from blood (not recorded which). Receptor source: a woman aged 55-69 years with acute COVID-19.

The DNA for the CDR3 is TGTGCCAGTAGTCGACCCCCCAGGGGGGACACAGATACGCAGTATTTT. Residues: CASSRPPRGDTDTQYF. The rearrangement uses TRBV19 and TRBJ2-3; TRBD1 is a possible D gene (7 bases). V was pared by 5 bases and J by 2 bases, with 17 bases between. The germline V gene has CDR1 LNHDA and CDR2 SQIVND (reference sequence). The length of the CDR3 is 16 residues.

In this sample, this clone turned up once. The chain recombines TRBV9 with TRBJ2-2; possible D gene TRBD2, 7 bases. V dropped 0 bases and J dropped 7 bases, with 25 bases sitting between them. From germline, CDR1 is SGDLS and CDR2 YYNGEE. CDR3 length: 19 amino acids. CDR3 amino acids: CASSVARGDRRESSGELFF. CDR3 coding DNA: TGTGCCAGCAGCGTAGCGAGGGGGGATCGGCGGGAGTCGAGCGGGGAGCTGTTTTTT.

In this sample, this clone turned up once. The V call is TRBV7-9, the J call TRBJ2-3, with 9 positions matching TRBD2. This CDR3 is built from 15 residues. The V and J ends lost 2 bases and 5 bases, in that order; junction bases with no gene match: 5. Germline CDR1 SEHNR, CDR2 FQNEAQ (reference sequence). This CDR3 reads CASSLSRGRGDTQYF. The CDR3 region has the DNA TGTGCCAGCAGCTTAAGCCGCGGGAGGGGAGATACGCAGTATTTT.

This chain links TRBV18 with TRBJ2-7; D not resolved. CDR1 is KGHSH and CDR2 is LQKENI in the germline V gene. The CDR3 has 14 residues. V lost 3 bases to trimming and J lost 0 bases, with 9 bases between them. CDR3 coding DNA: TGTGCCAGCTCACCCGCCCGGAGCTCCTACGAGCAGTACTTC. Translating it yields CASSPARSSYEQYF. Looking up the rest from reference TRBV18 and TRBJ2-7 gives the full variable domain: NAGVMQNPRHLVRRRGQEARLRCSPMKGHSHVYWYRQLPEEGLKFMVYLQKENIIDESGMPKERFSAEFPKEGPSILRIQQVVRGDSAAYFCASSPARSSYEQYFGPGTRLTVT.

The chain has TRBV9 and TRBJ1-6, with D unresolved. The germline gives CDR1 SGDLS, CDR2 YYNGEE. V lost 7 bases and J 8 bases, leaving 16 bases between the germline ends. The CDR3 has 14 amino acids. The CDR3 bases are TGTGCCAGCTCTTCGGGTCCGAGGGATTCACCCCTCCACTTT. It encodes CASSSGPRDSPLHF.

The chain carries TRBV2 and TRBJ1-6, with a tentative D call TRBD1 (5 bases). With 8 bases removed from V and 9 bases from J, the gap between germline ends came to 17 bases. The CDR3 is made up of 14 amino acids. Germline CDR1 reads SNHLY; CDR2 reads FYNNEI. For the CDR3, the DNA is TGTGCCAGCTCTCCCCAGGGCCTAGGTTCACCCCTCCACTTT. Translating gives CASSPQGLGSPLHF.

The gene calls are TRBV2 and TRBJ1-6, with TRBD1 matching over 9 bases. J gave up 6 bases and V 5 bases, and 5 bases lay outside the gene matches. CDR3 size: 15 residues. Looked up from germline, CDR1 is SNHLY and CDR2 is FYNNEI. CDR3: CASSQQGAVNSPLHF. DNA of the CDR3: TGTGCCAGCAGTCAACAGGGGGCTGTTAATTCACCCCTCCACTTT.

The chain uses TRBV30 and TRBJ1-4, with 10 bases identical to TRBD1. With 3 bases clipped from V and 7 bases from J, the junction kept 5 bases outside the gene matches. This CDR3 region has 14 residues. From germline, CDR1 is GTSNPN and CDR2 SVGIG (reference sequence). The CDR3 reads CAWRKTGGSEKLFF. In nucleotides, the CDR3 is TGTGCCTGGAGGAAGACAGGGGGCAGTGAAAAACTGTTTTTT. Variable domain in full (rest from reference TRBV30 and TRBJ1-4): SQTIHQWPATLVQPVGSPLSLECTVEGTSNPNLYWYRQAAGRGLQLLFYSVGIGQISSEVPQNLSASRPQDRQFILSSKKLLLSDSGFYLCAWRKTGGSEKLFFGSGTQLSVL.

The rearrangement links TRBV9 to TRBJ2-2; D gene unclear. Trimming removed 4 bases at V and 5 bases at J, with 18 bases between. This CDR3 comprises 16 residues. Germline lookup yields CDR1 SGDLS and CDR2 YYNGEE. The CDR3 loop is CASSPTRVVVTGELFF. The DNA of the CDR3 is TGTGCCAGCAGCCCGACCCGGGTCGTTGTAACCGGGGAGCTGTTTTTT.

V is TRBV12-3 or TRBV12-4 and J is TRBJ1-1; D gene uncertain. This CDR3 has 13 residues. V gave up 7 bases and J gave up 2 bases, with 11 bases separating them. CDR3: CASILARNTEAFF. The CDR3 DNA is TGTGCCAGCATCCTGGCCAGAAACACTGAAGCTTTCTTT.

The chain is built from TRBV10-2 and TRBJ2-1; tentatively, D is TRBD1 (5 bases). The CDR3 has 15 amino acids. The germline gives CDR1 WSHSY, CDR2 SAAADI. Deletions cut 4 bases from V and 0 bases from J, with 10 bases between. The CDR3 DNA reads as TGCGCCAGCAGTGCCAAGGGGAACTCCTACAATGAGCAGTTCTTC. Its translation is CASSAKGNSYNEQFF.

The V gene is TRBV5-1, the J gene TRBJ2-2; 7 bases fit TRBD1. Per the germline V gene, CDR1 is SGHRS and CDR2 is YFSETQ. V gave up 0 bases and J gave up 3 bases; unmatched junction bases: 5. This CDR3 contains 16 residues. CDR3 amino acids: CASSLVPGGYTGELFF. Here the CDR3 DNA reads TGCGCCAGCAGCTTGGTTCCAGGGGGTTACACCGGGGAGCTGTTTTTT. The full variable domain, in which reference TRBV5-1 and TRBJ2-2 provide the parts outside the CDR3, is KAGVTQTPRYLIKTRGQQVTLSCSPISGHRSVSWYQQTPGQGLQFLFEYFSETQRNKGNFPGRFSGRQFSNSRSEMNVSTLELGDSALYLCASSLVPGGYTGELFFGEGSRLTVL.

The CDR3 DNA sequence: TGTGCCAGCAGCTCTTCCGACAGCGTCATTGAAAAACTGTTTTTT. This sequence encodes CASSSSDSVIEKLFF. The chain carries TRBV7-9 and TRBJ1-4; weak D call: TRBD1 (5 bases). The V gene lost 4 bases and the J gene lost 7 bases, with 16 bases spanning the gap. Germline V gene sequence: CDR1 SEHNR, CDR2 FQNEAQ (reference sequence). CDR3 length: 15 amino acids.

The chain carries TRBV6-5 and TRBJ2-3; D is ambiguous. The CDR3 consists of 15 residues. Germline lookup yields CDR1 MNHEY and CDR2 SVGAGI. The V and J ends lost 0 bases and 5 bases respectively, with 12 bases between them. DNA for the CDR3: TGTGCCAGCAGTTACTCAGCATATTCTGGAGATACGCAGTATTTT. Protein sequence: CASSYSAYSGDTQYF.

The chain carries TRBV2 and TRBJ2-1, with D maybe TRBD2 (5 bases). V lost 8 bases and J lost 0, with 11 bases in between. There are 14 residues in the CDR3. Per the germline V gene, CDR1 is SNHLY and CDR2 is FYNNEI. The CDR3 region is CASGTGNSYNEQFF. The CDR3 DNA sequence: TGTGCCAGCGGAACCGGGAACTCCTACAATGAGCAGTTCTTC.

This clone was counted a single time. This chain links TRBV11-2 with TRBJ2-7, with D perhaps matching TRBD1 (6 bases). The V end lost 8 bases, the J end lost 2 bases, and 16 bases lay between the germline ends. The CDR3 length is 14 residues. Germline CDR1 is SGHAT and CDR2 is FQNNGV. The CDR3 nucleotides read TGTGCCAGCTCGACAGGTGGAATCCCCTACGAGCAGTACTTC. Its translation is CASSTGGIPYEQYF.

The chain links TRBV2 to TRBJ2-2, with 11 nucleotides matching TRBD1. This CDR3 region has 14 residues. Germline loops: CDR1 SNHLY, CDR2 FYNNEI. Trimming took 8 bases from V and 6 from J; bases not matched to a gene: 5. CDR3 protein: CASQGQGGPGELFF. CDR3 sequence (DNA): TGTGCCAGCCAGGGACAGGGGGGCCCCGGGGAGCTGTTTTTT.

This clone was counted a single time. The V call is TRBV28, the J call TRBJ1-6, with TRBD1 matching 8 bases. Germline loops: CDR1 MDHEN, CDR2 SYDVKM. The CDR3 totals 14 residues. V shed 4 bases and J 5 bases; nucleotides not matched to a gene: 1. The DNA of the CDR3 is TGTGCCAGCAGTTCGACAGGGGATAATTCACCCCTCCACTTT. Protein product: CASSSTGDNSPLHF.

The J gene is TRBJ1-2, the V gene TRBV18, with D possibly being TRBD1 (5 bases). The V and J ends lost 3 bases and 3 bases respectively, with 17 bases between them. CDR3 length equals 16 residues. Per germline, CDR1 KGHSH and CDR2 LQKENI. The CDR3 here is CASSPAQEGSYYGYTF. The CDR3 nucleotides are TGTGCCAGCTCACCTGCCCAGGAGGGGAGTTACTATGGCTACACCTTC.

V gene TRBV11-2 combines with J gene TRBJ2-7, with D unclear. Germline assignment: CDR1 SGHAT and CDR2 FQNNGV. V lost 3 bases to trimming and J lost 4 bases, with 10 bases between them. The CDR3 length is 13 residues. CDR3 sequence (DNA): TGTGCCAGCAGCTTTTTGACTGAATACGAGCAGTACGTC. The encoded protein is CASSFLTEYEQYV.

This chain uses TRBV29-1 with TRBJ1-3; D remains unclear. The CDR3 is 13 residues long. V lost 7 bases and J lost 3, with 13 bases in between. Germline CDR1 is SQVTM and CDR2 is ANQGSEA. CDR3 DNA sequence: TGCAGCGCCACGGAGCTAAGTGGAAACACCATATATTTT. Translation: CSATELSGNTIYF.

This chain connects TRBV7-2 to TRBJ2-1; D may be TRBD2 (7 bases). This CDR3 region has 15 residues. Germline values: CDR1 SGHTA, CDR2 FQGNSA. V shed 2 bases and J shed 5 bases, with 13 bases lying between them. CDR3 coding DNA: TGTGCCAGCAGCTTAAGGGGGGGGGCCCACAATGAGCAGTTCTTC. Residues: CASSLRGGAHNEQFF. Full variable domain (missing parts from reference TRBV7-2 and TRBJ2-1): GAGVSQSPSNKVTEKGKDVELRCDPISGHTALYWYRQSLGQGLEFLIYFQGNSAPDKSGLPSDRFSAERTGGSVSTLTIQRTQQEDSAVYLCASSLRGGAHNEQFFGPGTRLTVL.

The chain combines TRBV6-2 or TRBV6-3 with TRBJ1-1; 7 nucleotides align to TRBD1. CDR1 MNHEY and CDR2 SVGEGT come from the germline V gene. This CDR3 has 13 residues. J lost 6 bases, V lost 6 bases, and 7 bases had no gene match. CDR3 DNA sequence: TGTGCCAGCAGCAGAGGACAGGTCGCTGAAGCTTTCTTT. Translated: CASSRGQVAEAFF.

The rearrangement joins TRBV9 to TRBJ1-3; D ambiguous. The V and J ends lost 4 bases and 1 base respectively, with 9 bases between them. Germline CDR1 and CDR2: SGDLS and YYNGEE. The CDR3 extends over 14 amino acids. The DNA of the CDR3 is TGTGCCAGCAGCAGTACGGGGTCTGGAAACACCATATATTTT. It codes for CASSSTGSGNTIYF. The full variable domain, rest sourced from reference TRBV9 and TRBJ1-3, is DSGVTQTPKHLITATGQRVTLRCSPRSGDLSVYWYQQSLDQGLQFLIQYYNGEERAKGNILERFSAQQFPDLHSELNLSSLELGDSALYFCASSSTGSGNTIYFGEGSWLTVV.

This sequence joins TRBV24-1 and TRBJ1-6; the match to TRBD1 covers 7 bases. The CDR3 sequence is 14 residues long. After removal of 5 bases from V and 5 bases from J, the junction contained 2 bases not matched to a gene. The germline CDR1 and CDR2 sequences are KGHDR and SFDVKD. Here the CDR3 reads CATSGGTDNSPLHF. CDR3 sequence (DNA): TGTGCCACCAGTGGGGGGACAGATAATTCACCCCTCCACTTT.

The chain joins TRBV12-3 or TRBV12-4 to TRBJ2-5, with D possibly TRBD2 on 6 matching bases. The ends were cut back, 7 bases at V and 4 bases at J, with 13 bases in the middle. The CDR3 runs 13 residues. CDR3 protein: CASTLRRGETQYF. The CDR3 coding sequence is TGTGCCAGCACCCTCAGGAGGGGAGAGACCCAGTACTTC.

The chain uses TRBV7-2 and TRBJ2-3; 12 bases map to TRBD1. After removal of 4 bases from V and 11 bases from J, the junction contained 7 bases not matched to a gene. Germline lookup yields CDR1 SGHTA and CDR2 FQGNSA. The CDR3 sequence is 14 residues long. The CDR3: CASSSGTGGFEQYF. CDR3 DNA sequence: TGTGCCAGCAGCTCTGGGACAGGGGGCTTCGAGCAGTATTTT.